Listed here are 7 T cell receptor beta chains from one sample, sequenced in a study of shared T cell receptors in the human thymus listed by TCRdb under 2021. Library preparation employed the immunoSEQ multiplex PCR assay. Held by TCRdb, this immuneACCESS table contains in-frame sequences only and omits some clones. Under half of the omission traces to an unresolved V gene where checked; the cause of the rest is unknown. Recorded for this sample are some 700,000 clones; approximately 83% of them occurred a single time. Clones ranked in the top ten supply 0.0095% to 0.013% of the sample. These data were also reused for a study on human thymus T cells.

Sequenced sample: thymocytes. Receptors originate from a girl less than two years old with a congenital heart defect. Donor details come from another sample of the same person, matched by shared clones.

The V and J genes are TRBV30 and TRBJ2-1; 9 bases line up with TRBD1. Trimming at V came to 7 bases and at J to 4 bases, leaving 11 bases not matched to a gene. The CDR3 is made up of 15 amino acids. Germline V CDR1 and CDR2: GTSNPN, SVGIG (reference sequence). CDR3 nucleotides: TGTGCCTCCGAACCGGGACAGGGCTCTTACAATGAGCAGTTCTTC. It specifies CASEPGQGSYNEQFF.

In DNA form, the CDR3 reads TGTGCCATCAGTGAGTCCCGGACAGGGGTAAATTCACCCCTCCACTTT. Translated: CAISESRTGVNSPLHF. The chain links TRBV10-3 to TRBJ1-6, with 9 positions matching TRBD1. This CDR3 region has 16 residues. The V gene end was trimmed by 0 bases and the J gene end by 7 bases; junction bases not matched to a gene: 4. CDR1 and CDR2 from the germline V gene are ENHRY and SYGVKD.

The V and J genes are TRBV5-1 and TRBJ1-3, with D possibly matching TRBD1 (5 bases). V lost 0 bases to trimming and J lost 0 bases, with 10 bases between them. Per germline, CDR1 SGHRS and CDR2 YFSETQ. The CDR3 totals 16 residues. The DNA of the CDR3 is TGCGCCAGCAGCTTGGAAAAGGGACTCTCTGGAAACACCATATATTTT. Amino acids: CASSLEKGLSGNTIYF.

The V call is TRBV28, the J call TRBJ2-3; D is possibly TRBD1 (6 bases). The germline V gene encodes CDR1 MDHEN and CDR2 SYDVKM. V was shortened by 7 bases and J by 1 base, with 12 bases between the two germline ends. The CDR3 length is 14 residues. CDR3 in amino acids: CASTLDSRTDTQYF. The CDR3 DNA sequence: TGTGCCAGCACTTTGGACAGCCGCACAGATACGCAGTATTTT. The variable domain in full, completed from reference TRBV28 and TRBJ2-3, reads DVKVTQSSRYLVKRTGEKVFLECVQDMDHENMFWYRQDPGLGLRLIYFSYDVKMKEKGDIPEGYSVSREKKERFSLILESASTNQTSMYLCASTLDSRTDTQYFGPGTRLTVL.

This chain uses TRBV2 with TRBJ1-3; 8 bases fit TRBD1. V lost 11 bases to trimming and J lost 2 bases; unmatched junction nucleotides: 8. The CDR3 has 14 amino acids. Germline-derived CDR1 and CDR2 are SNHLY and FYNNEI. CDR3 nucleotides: TGTGCCGGTCGAGACAGGGGTACTGGAAACACCATATATTTT. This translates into CAGRDRGTGNTIYF.

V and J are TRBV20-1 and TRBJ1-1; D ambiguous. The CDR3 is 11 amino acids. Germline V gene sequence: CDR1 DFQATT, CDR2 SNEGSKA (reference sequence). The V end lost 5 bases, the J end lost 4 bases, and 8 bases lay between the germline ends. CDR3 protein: CSAGAGTEAFF. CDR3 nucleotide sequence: TGCAGTGCTGGAGCGGGCACTGAAGCTTTCTTT.

The CDR3 DNA reads TGCGCCAGCAGCCAAGGGTCGGACACTTCCTACGAGCAGTACTTC. This codes for CASSQGSDTSYEQYF. This sequence joins TRBV4-3 and TRBJ2-7, with D perhaps matching TRBD1 (5 bases). Germline V gene sequence: CDR1 LGHNA, CDR2 YSLEER. The CDR3 is 15 residues long. The V end lost 1 base, the J end lost 1 base, and 11 bases lay between the germline ends.